The 32 T cell receptor beta chains below all came from one sample that was sequenced in a study of shared T cell receptors in the human thymus. This table comes from immunoSEQ multiplex PCR, and its TCRdb copy is limited to in-frame clones, with some not included. The sample lists some 660,000 clones, 87% occurring once. The sample was also linked to a second study, of human thymus T cells.

What was sequenced was thymocytes. Receptor source: a boy younger than two with a congenital heart defect.

The V call is TRBV5-1, the J call TRBJ2-3; 10 nucleotides align to TRBD2. From germline, CDR1 is SGHRS and CDR2 YFSETQ. This CDR3 contains 16 residues. Trimming cost V 3 bases and J 6 bases; bases outside gene matches: 10. The CDR3 protein is CASSSSSGGAGDTQYF. In DNA form, the CDR3 reads TGCGCCAGCAGCTCCTCAAGCGGGGGGGCTGGGGATACGCAGTATTTT.

There are a few counts of this clone. The chain carries TRBV2 and TRBJ1-2, with D perhaps TRBD1 (5 bases). CDR3 length: 14 amino acids. V was cut by 8 bases and J by 4 bases, with 17 bases left in between. Germline lookup yields CDR1 SNHLY and CDR2 FYNNEI. CDR3 in DNA: TGTGCCAGCGTGTTGGGGCGGCGGGGCTATGGCTACACCTTC. It codes for CASVLGRRGYGYTF. The variable domain in full, with the rest retrieved from reference TRBV2 and TRBJ1-2, is EPEVTQTPSHQVTQMGQEVILRCVPISNHLYFYWYRQILGQKVEFLVSFYNNEISEKSEIFDDQFSVERPDGSNFTLKIRSTKLEDSAMYFCASVLGRRGYGYTFGSGTRLTVV.

J is TRBJ1-4 and V is TRBV6-5; D gene ambiguous. The CDR3 is 14 residues long. Germline CDR1 MNHEY, CDR2 SVGAGI. V shed 5 bases and J shed 4 bases, with 11 bases lying between them. CDR3 in DNA: TGTGCCAGCAGTAAAATTTACAGTAATGAAAAACTGTTTTTT. Protein: CASSKIYSNEKLFF.

The gene calls are TRBV30 and TRBJ1-2; a possible D gene is TRBD1 (5 bases). Germline assignment: CDR1 GTSNPN and CDR2 SVGIG (reference sequence). The CDR3 consists of 14 residues. Trimming removed 1 base from V and 8 bases from J, with 17 bases in between. The DNA of the CDR3 is TGTGCCTGGAGTGCCAGGGAACTCCAGACCGGCTACACCTTC. It codes for CAWSARELQTGYTF.

This clone has just a few counts. This chain uses TRBV28 with TRBJ1-5; a weak D match, TRBD1 (5 bases). Germline assignment: CDR1 MDHEN and CDR2 SYDVKM. The germline V and J ends were trimmed by 3 bases and 7 bases, with 25 bases remaining between them. The length of the CDR3 is 18 residues. Written as DNA, the CDR3 is TGTGCCAGCAGTTTTTTGGGGCAGTTTTTGGGTAATGAACAGCCCCAGCATTTT. It translates to CASSFLGQFLGNEQPQHF.

The CDR3 DNA follows: TGTGCCAGCAGCTTAGTGGGGACAGGGTCCACCGGGGAGCTGTTTTTT. It codes for CASSLVGTGSTGELFF. The V gene is TRBV7-8, the J gene TRBJ2-2; 9 nucleotides match TRBD1. The CDR3 runs 16 residues. Losses at the gene ends were 1 base for V and 4 bases for J; bases not matched to a gene: 4. CDR1 is SGHVS, CDR2 FQNEAQ, per germline.

The chain is built from TRBV12-5 and TRBJ2-1; 8 bases agree with TRBD2. Germline CDR1 and CDR2: LGHNT and FRNRAP. V was pared by 3 bases and J by 9 bases, with 10 bases of the junction left unmatched. The length of the CDR3 is 15 residues. The CDR3, as DNA: TGTGCTAGTGGTTTTCGTCAGCGGGAGTACGCTGAGCAGTTCTTC. This codes for CASGFRQREYAEQFF.

In this sample, this clone turned up once. V is TRBV5-1 and J is TRBJ2-2, with D perhaps matching TRBD1 (5 bases). The germline V gene has CDR1 SGHRS and CDR2 YFSETQ. The CDR3 length is 15 residues. With 2 bases removed from V and 7 bases from J, the gap between germline ends came to 15 bases. This chain's CDR3 is CASSFRQGSIGELFF. The CDR3 DNA reads TGCGCCAGCAGCTTTCGTCAGGGTTCGATCGGGGAGCTGTTTTTT.

The CDR3 spells CATLRSGSNYGYTF. The CDR3 coding sequence is TGTGCCACCCTCCGTAGCGGGTCCAACTATGGCTACACCTTC. V and J are TRBV6-5 and TRBJ1-2, with unresolved D. The CDR3 is 14 residues long. V lost 10 bases and J 2 bases, leaving 17 bases between the germline ends. Germline values: CDR1 MNHEY, CDR2 SVGAGI.

V gene TRBV7-2 combines with J gene TRBJ2-7, with TRBD2 matching over 10 bases. This CDR3 is 16 amino acids long. Germline values: CDR1 SGHTA, CDR2 FQGNSA. V lost 3 bases to trimming and J lost 5 bases; unmatched junction nucleotides: 10. The CDR3 here is CASSLIGAGGPHEQYF. CDR3 in DNA: TGTGCCAGCAGCTTGATAGGAGCGGGAGGGCCCCACGAGCAGTACTTC.

Here the CDR3 reads CASSFGQGGEQYF. The CDR3 DNA reads as TGTGCCAGCAGTTTTGGGCAGGGTGGCGAGCAGTACTTC. The rearrangement joins TRBV27 to TRBJ2-7; a possible D gene is TRBD1 (5 bases). CDR1 is MNHEY and CDR2 is SMNVEV in the germline V gene (reference sequence). Trimming removed 3 bases from V and 6 bases from J, with 12 bases in between. This CDR3 comprises 13 residues.

V gene TRBV29-1 combines with J gene TRBJ2-4; 10 nucleotides agree with TRBD2. Trimming cost V 1 base and J 0 bases; bases outside gene matches: 15. CDR1 is SQVTM and CDR2 is ANQGSEA in the germline V gene. CDR3 length equals 20 residues. As DNA, the CDR3 is TGCAGCGTTGAAGGTGGGGCTAGCGGGGGCCTACCCTTAGCCAAAAACATTCAGTACTTC. Translated, it gives CSVEGGASGGLPLAKNIQYF.

The sample holds a few counts of this clone. The chain employs TRBV6-5 and TRBJ1-4; D call uncertain. Trimming cost V 6 bases and J 7 bases, with 12 bases left between them. CDR1 and CDR2 (germline): MNHEY, SVGAGI. The CDR3 is made up of 13 amino acids. CDR3 nucleotides: TGTGCCAGCAGCTCCAGCGTCGGTGAAAAACTGTTTTTT. Its protein product is CASSSSVGEKLFF.

The genes are TRBV9 and TRBJ2-5; TRBD2 matches 14 bases. The CDR3 spans 17 residues. V trimming: 2 bases; J trimming: 5 bases; junction bases outside the gene matches: 8. Per the germline V gene, CDR1 is SGDLS and CDR2 is YYNGEE. CDR3 sequence: CASSVSGTSGSVETQYF. CDR3 DNA sequence: TGTGCCAGCAGCGTTTCCGGGACTAGCGGGAGTGTGGAGACCCAGTACTTC.

V and J are TRBV7-2 and TRBJ2-4, with 9 bases lining up with TRBD2. In germline, CDR1 is SGHTA, CDR2 FQGNSA. V was pared by 0 bases and J by 2 bases, with 2 bases of the junction left unmatched. The CDR3 spans 16 residues. Here the CDR3 reads CASSLALAGTKNIQYF. The CDR3 DNA reads TGTGCCAGCAGCTTAGCCCTAGCGGGGACCAAAAACATTCAGTACTTC.

The chain is built from TRBV2 and TRBJ2-1; 11 bases fit TRBD2. Germline assignment: CDR1 SNHLY and CDR2 FYNNEI. The CDR3 has 15 residues. Unmatched junction bases numbered 4, after V lost 1 base and J lost 8 bases. This CDR3 reads CASSEVAGGPHEQFF. Written as DNA, the CDR3 is TGTGCCAGCAGTGAAGTAGCGGGGGGGCCCCATGAGCAGTTCTTC. The variable domain in full, completed from reference TRBV2 and TRBJ2-1, reads EPEVTQTPSHQVTQMGQEVILRCVPISNHLYFYWYRQILGQKVEFLVSFYNNEISEKSEIFDDQFSVERPDGSNFTLKIRSTKLEDSAMYFCASSEVAGGPHEQFFGPGTRLTVL.

The chain is built from TRBV30 and TRBJ1-2; 7 bases map to TRBD1. The germline gives CDR1 GTSNPN, CDR2 SVGIG (reference sequence). The CDR3 is made up of 12 amino acids. The J segment lost 5 bases and the V segment lost 2 bases, leaving 2 bases of the junction unmatched. In nucleotides, the CDR3 is TGTGCCTGGAGTCGCAGGGGGTATGGCTACACCTTC. Its protein is CAWSRRGYGYTF.

The V and J genes are TRBV27 and TRBJ2-1; the D is unclear. Germline V gene data show CDR1 as MNHEY and CDR2 as SMNVEV (reference sequence). The CDR3 is 16 amino acids. V lost 3 bases, J lost 0 bases, and 12 bases lay in between. CDR3 DNA sequence: TGTGCCAGCAGTTTGGTTGCACTTAGCTCCTACAATGAGCAGTTCTTC. Protein sequence: CASSLVALSSYNEQFF.

The chain links TRBV2 to TRBJ2-5, with 14 bases lining up with TRBD2. The V gene's germline CDR1 is SNHLY and CDR2 FYNNEI. Trimming took 6 bases from V and 1 from J; bases not matched to a gene: 10. The CDR3 covers 18 residues. The CDR3 is CASRPSGGLAGAQETQYF. Written as DNA, the CDR3 is TGTGCCAGCAGACCGAGTGGGGGACTAGCGGGGGCCCAAGAGACCCAGTACTTC. The full variable domain, completed using reference TRBV2 and TRBJ2-5, is EPEVTQTPSHQVTQMGQEVILRCVPISNHLYFYWYRQILGQKVEFLVSFYNNEISEKSEIFDDQFSVERPDGSNFTLKIRSTKLEDSAMYFCASRPSGGLAGAQETQYFGPGTRLLVL.

The V gene is TRBV20-1, the J gene TRBJ2-4; no firm D call. The germline V and J ends were trimmed by 5 bases and 7 bases, with 9 bases remaining between them. From germline, CDR1 is DFQATT and CDR2 SNEGSKA (reference sequence). There are 11 residues in the CDR3. In nucleotides, the CDR3 is TGCAGTGCTCCCGACAAGAACATTCAGTACTTC. Residues: CSAPDKNIQYF.

The chain couples TRBV5-6 to TRBJ2-2; a possible D gene is TRBD2 (6 bases). Germline assignment: CDR1 SGHDT and CDR2 YYEEEE. Trimming removed 6 bases at V and 2 bases at J, with 14 bases between. The CDR3 totals 15 residues. CDR3 nucleotide sequence: TGTGCCAGCACCGACGTAGCGGATAACACCGGGGAGCTGTTTTTT. Translating it yields CASTDVADNTGELFF.

The gene calls are TRBV11-2 and TRBJ2-1; weak D call: TRBD1 (6 bases). Trimming pared 5 bases from V and 5 bases from J, leaving 10 bases between. The CDR3 length is 13 residues. In germline, CDR1 is SGHAT, CDR2 FQNNGV. The chain's CDR3 is CASSRTVDNEQFF. CDR3 bases: TGTGCCAGCAGCCGGACAGTTGACAATGAGCAGTTCTTC.

This clone was counted once. The chain recombines TRBV30 with TRBJ2-7; 8 bases map to TRBD1. The CDR3 contains 19 residues. V lost 3 bases to trimming and J lost 2 bases; unmatched junction nucleotides: 21. Germline V gene lookup returns CDR1 GTSNPN and CDR2 SVGIG (reference sequence). The CDR3 nucleotides read TGTGCCTGGAGGCGAAAATATTTAACCCGGACAGGGCCAACCTACGAGCAGTACTTC. Its protein is CAWRRKYLTRTGPTYEQYF.

The chain employs TRBV28 and TRBJ2-7, with 8 bases aligning to TRBD2. Losses at the gene ends were 8 bases for V and 3 bases for J; bases not matched to a gene: 12. Germline values: CDR1 MDHEN, CDR2 SYDVKM. The CDR3 runs to 15 residues. In nucleotides, the CDR3 is TGTGCCAGCCATCCGTCGGGAGGGCCCGACTACGAGCAGTACTTC. Translation: CASHPSGGPDYEQYF. The entire variable domain, with the rest obtained from reference TRBV28 and TRBJ2-7, is as follows: DVKVTQSSRYLVKRTGEKVFLECVQDMDHENMFWYRQDPGLGLRLIYFSYDVKMKEKGDIPEGYSVSREKKERFSLILESASTNQTSMYLCASHPSGGPDYEQYFGPGTRLTVT.

This rearrangement joins TRBV5-6 to TRBJ1-1, with D perhaps matching TRBD1 (5 bases). Trimming pared 3 bases from V and 1 base from J, leaving 10 bases between. The CDR3 totals 14 residues. CDR1 and CDR2 from the germline V gene are SGHDT and YYEEEE. CDR3 in amino acids: CASSSLDRNTEAFF. Written as DNA, the CDR3 is TGTGCCAGCAGCTCCCTTGACAGGAACACTGAAGCTTTCTTT.

The V and J genes are TRBV7-9 and TRBJ2-3; 13 bases align to TRBD2. Germline values: CDR1 SEHNR, CDR2 FQNEAQ (reference sequence). The ends lost 0 bases at V and 6 bases at J; junction bases unmatched: 3. This CDR3 is built from 16 residues. The CDR3: CASSLAGTSGVDTQYF. CDR3 nucleotide sequence: TGTGCCAGCAGCTTAGCCGGGACTAGCGGGGTGGATACGCAGTATTTT.

Only one count was recorded for this clone. The DNA of the CDR3 is TGTGCCAGCTCACGCAGGGGCAGCACAGATACGCAGTATTTT. Translated: CASSRRGSTDTQYF. This chain uses TRBV18 with TRBJ2-3; possible D gene TRBD1, 6 bases. The CDR3 totals 14 residues. Trimming cost V 4 bases and J 0 bases, with 8 bases left between them. Looked up from germline, CDR1 is KGHSH and CDR2 is LQKENI.

Only a few counts were recorded for this clone. The rearrangement uses TRBV4-3 and TRBJ1-6; a possible D gene is TRBD1 (5 bases). CDR1 and CDR2 from the germline V gene are LGHNA and YSLEER. V was trimmed by 0 bases and J by 9 bases, leaving 9 bases between them. The CDR3 has 14 amino acids. CDR3 nucleotide sequence: TGCGCCAGCAGCCAAGATTCGGGGGTTTCACCCCTCCACTTT. Its protein is CASSQDSGVSPLHF.

This chain links TRBV4-2 with TRBJ2-3; D possibly corresponds to TRBD2 (6 bases). Germline loops: CDR1 LGHNA, CDR2 YNFKEQ. CDR3 size: 16 residues. V lost 4 bases to trimming and J lost 0 bases, with 14 bases between them. The CDR3 DNA sequence: TGTGCCAGCAGCCCCGGACTAATTGCTAGCACAGATACGCAGTATTTT. This sequence encodes CASSPGLIASTDTQYF.

V is TRBV14 and J is TRBJ1-2; D is unresolved. Per the germline V gene, CDR1 is SGHDN and CDR2 is FVKESK. Trimming shortened V by 1 base and J by 8 bases, and 11 bases separated the two germline ends. The CDR3 covers 13 residues. CDR3 nucleotide sequence: TGTGCCAGCAGCCAAGGATGTGGGGAGGGCTACACCTTC. Protein: CASSQGCGEGYTF. The full variable domain, with the rest looked up from reference TRBV14 and TRBJ1-2, is EAGVTQFPSHSVIEKGQTVTLRCDPISGHDNLYWYRRVMGKEIKFLLHFVKESKQDESGMPNNRFLAERTGGTYSTLKVQPAELEDSGVYFCASSQGCGEGYTFGSGTRLTVV.

This clone was seen only a few times. The CDR3 region is CASSPSVTETNSGNTIYF. In DNA, the CDR3 is TGTGCCAGCTCACCAAGCGTGACAGAAACGAACTCTGGAAACACCATATATTTT. The genes are TRBV18 and TRBJ1-3; TRBD1 is a possible D gene (5 bases). The CDR3 length is 18 residues. V was cut by 2 bases and J by 0 bases, with 17 bases left in between. Germline V gene data show CDR1 as KGHSH and CDR2 as LQKENI.

The chain combines TRBV10-1 with TRBJ2-5; possibly TRBD2 for D (7 bases). V lost 0 bases and J lost 5, with 16 bases in between. The CDR3 contains 16 residues. Germline V gene sequence: CDR1 WNHNN, CDR2 SYGVQD (reference sequence). DNA of the CDR3: TGCGCCAGCAGTGAGTCGACGGGGGGCATAATGGAGACCCAGTACTTC. This codes for CASSESTGGIMETQYF.